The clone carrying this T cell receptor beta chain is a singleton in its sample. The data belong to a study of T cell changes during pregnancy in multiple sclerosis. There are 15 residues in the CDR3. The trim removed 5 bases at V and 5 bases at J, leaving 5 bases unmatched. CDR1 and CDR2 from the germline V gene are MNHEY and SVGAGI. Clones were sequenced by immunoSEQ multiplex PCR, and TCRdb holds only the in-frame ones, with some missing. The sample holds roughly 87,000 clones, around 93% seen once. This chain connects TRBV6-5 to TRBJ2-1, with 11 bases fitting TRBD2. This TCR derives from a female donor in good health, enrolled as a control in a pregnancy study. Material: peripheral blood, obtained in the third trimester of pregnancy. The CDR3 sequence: CASSRGTSGNNEQFF. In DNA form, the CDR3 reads TGTGCCAGCAGTCGCGGGACTAGCGGAAACAATGAGCAGTTCTTC.